What follows is one TCR beta chain and its context. The record originates from a study of cytomegalovirus exposure and HLA in healthy donors. Profiling relied on immunoSEQ multiplex PCR, and the TCRdb table lists in-frame clones only, not all of them. This table has under 150,000 clones, 86% appearing once. The CDR3 is 14 residues long. V lost 7 bases and J lost 5; bases outside the gene matches: 7. CDR1 SNHLY and CDR2 FYNNEI come from the germline V gene. This clonotype originated in a man aged 18 to 30 in good health and CMV-seronegative. The V gene is TRBV2, the J gene TRBJ2-1; TRBD2 matches at 8 bases. Sequenced sample: PBMCs. The CDR3 sequence: CASTRLALDNEQFF. CDR3 sequence (DNA): TGTGCCAGCACCCGACTAGCGCTAGACAATGAGCAGTTCTTC.